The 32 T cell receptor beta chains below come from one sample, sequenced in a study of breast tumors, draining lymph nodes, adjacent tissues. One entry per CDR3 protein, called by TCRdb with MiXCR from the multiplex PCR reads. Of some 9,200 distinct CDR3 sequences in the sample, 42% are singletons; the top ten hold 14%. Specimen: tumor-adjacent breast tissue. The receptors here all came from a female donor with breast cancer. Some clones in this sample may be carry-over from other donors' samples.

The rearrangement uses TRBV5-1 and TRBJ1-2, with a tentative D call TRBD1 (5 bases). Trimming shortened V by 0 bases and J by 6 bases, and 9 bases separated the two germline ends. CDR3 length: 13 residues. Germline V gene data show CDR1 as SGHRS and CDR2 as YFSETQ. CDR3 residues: CASSLEGRDGYTF. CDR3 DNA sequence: TGCGCCAGCAGCTTGGAGGGGCGGGATGGCTACACCTTC. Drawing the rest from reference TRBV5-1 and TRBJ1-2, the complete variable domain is KAGVTQTPRYLIKTRGQQVTLSCSPISGHRSVSWYQQTPGQGLQFLFEYFSETQRNKGNFPGRFSGRQFSNSRSEMNVSTLELGDSALYLCASSLEGRDGYTFGSGTRLTVV.

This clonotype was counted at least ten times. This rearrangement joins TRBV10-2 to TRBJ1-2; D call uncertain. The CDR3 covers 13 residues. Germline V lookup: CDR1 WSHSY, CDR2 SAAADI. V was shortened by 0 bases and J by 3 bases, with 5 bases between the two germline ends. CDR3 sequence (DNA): TGCGCCAGCAGTGAGTCCAGCGACTATGGCTACACCTTC. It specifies CASSESSDYGYTF.

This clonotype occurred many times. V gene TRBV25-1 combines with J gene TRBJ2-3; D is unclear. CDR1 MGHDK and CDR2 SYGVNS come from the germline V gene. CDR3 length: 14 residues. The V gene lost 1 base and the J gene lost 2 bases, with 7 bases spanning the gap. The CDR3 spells CASSEFSLTDTQYF. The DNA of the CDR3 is TGTGCCAGCAGTGAATTTAGCCTCACAGATACGCAGTATTTT.

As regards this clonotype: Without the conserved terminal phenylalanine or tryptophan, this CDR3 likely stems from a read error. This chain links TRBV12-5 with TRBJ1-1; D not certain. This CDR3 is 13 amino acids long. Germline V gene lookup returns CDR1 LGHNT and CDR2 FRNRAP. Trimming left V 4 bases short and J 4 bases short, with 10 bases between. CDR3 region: CASGSLAGTEAFL. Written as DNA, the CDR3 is TGTGCTAGTGGTTCCCTTGCAGGCACTGAAGCTTTCCTT.

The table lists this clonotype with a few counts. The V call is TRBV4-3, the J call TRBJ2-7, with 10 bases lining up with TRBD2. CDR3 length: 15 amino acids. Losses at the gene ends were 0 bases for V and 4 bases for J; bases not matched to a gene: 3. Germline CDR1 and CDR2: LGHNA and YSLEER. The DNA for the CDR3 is TGCGCCAGCAGCCAAGACCTAGCGGGGGTATACGAGCAGTACTTC. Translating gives CASSQDLAGVYEQYF.

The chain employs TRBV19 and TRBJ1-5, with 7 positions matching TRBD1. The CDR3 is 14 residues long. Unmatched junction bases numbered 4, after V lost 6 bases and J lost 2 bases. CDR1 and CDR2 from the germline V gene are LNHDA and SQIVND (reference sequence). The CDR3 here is CASRDRAGNQPQHF. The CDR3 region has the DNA TGTGCCAGTAGAGACAGGGCGGGCAATCAGCCCCAGCATTTT.

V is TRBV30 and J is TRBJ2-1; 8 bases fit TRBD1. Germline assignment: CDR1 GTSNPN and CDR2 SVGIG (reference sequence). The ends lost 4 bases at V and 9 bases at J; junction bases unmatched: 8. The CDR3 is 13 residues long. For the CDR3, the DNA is TGTGCCTGGATTAGACAGGGGCTCCCTGAGCAGTTCTTC. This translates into CAWIRQGLPEQFF.

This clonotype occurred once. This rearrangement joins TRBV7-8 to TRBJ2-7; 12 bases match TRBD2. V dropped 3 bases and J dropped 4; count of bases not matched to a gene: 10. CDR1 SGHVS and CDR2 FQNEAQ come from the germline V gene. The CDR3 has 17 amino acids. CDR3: CASSFMATSGRKYEQYF. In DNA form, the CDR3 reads TGTGCCAGCAGCTTTATGGCCACTAGCGGGAGGAAATACGAGCAGTACTTC.

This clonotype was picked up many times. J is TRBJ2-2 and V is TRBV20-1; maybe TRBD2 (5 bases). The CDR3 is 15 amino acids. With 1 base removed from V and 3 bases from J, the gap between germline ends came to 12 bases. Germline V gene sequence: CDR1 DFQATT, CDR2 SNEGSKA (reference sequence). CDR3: CSARGLTGDTGELFF. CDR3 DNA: TGCAGTGCTAGAGGCCTTACCGGGGACACCGGGGAGCTGTTTTTT.

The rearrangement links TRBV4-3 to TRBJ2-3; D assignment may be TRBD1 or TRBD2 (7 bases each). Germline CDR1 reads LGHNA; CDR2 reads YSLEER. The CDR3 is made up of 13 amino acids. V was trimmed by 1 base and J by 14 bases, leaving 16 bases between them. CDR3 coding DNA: TGCGCCAGCAGCCAAGCCAGGGGGGGTTTGGGGTATTTT. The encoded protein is CASSQARGGLGYF.

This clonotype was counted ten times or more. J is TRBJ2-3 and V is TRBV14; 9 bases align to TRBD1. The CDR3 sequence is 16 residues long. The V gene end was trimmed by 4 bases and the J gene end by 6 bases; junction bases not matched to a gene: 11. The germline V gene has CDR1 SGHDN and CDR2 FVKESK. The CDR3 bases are TGTGCCAGCAGCCCCAGTGGGACAGGGAAAAGGGATACGCAGTATTTT. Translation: CASSPSGTGKRDTQYF.

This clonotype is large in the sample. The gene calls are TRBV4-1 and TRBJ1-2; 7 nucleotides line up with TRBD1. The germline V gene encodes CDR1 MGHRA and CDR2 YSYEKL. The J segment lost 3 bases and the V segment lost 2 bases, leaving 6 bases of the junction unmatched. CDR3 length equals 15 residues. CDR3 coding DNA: TGCGCCAGCAGCCAACTGACAGGGTCAGACTATGGCTACACCTTC. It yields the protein CASSQLTGSDYGYTF.

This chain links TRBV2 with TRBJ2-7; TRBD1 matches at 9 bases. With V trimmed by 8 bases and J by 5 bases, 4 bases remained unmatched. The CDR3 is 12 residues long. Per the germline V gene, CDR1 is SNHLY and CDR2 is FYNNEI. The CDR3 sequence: CASRQGVNEQYF. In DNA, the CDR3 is TGTGCCAGCCGACAGGGGGTGAACGAGCAGTACTTC. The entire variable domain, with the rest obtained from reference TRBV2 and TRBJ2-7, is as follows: EPEVTQTPSHQVTQMGQEVILRCVPISNHLYFYWYRQILGQKVEFLVSFYNNEISEKSEIFDDQFSVERPDGSNFTLKIRSTKLEDSAMYFCASRQGVNEQYFGPGTRLTVT.

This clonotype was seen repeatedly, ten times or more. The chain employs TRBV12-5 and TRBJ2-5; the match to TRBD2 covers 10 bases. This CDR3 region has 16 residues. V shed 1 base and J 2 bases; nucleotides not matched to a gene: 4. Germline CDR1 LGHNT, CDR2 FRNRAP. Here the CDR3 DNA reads TGTGCTAGTGGTTTGGGCCTAGCGGGAGCTCAAGAGACCCAGTACTTC. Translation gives CASGLGLAGAQETQYF. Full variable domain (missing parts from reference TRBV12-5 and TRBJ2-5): DARVTQTPRHKVTEMGQEVTMRCQPILGHNTVFWYRQTMMQGLELLAYFRNRAPLDDSGMPKDRFSAEMPDATLATLKIQPSEPRDSAVYFCASGLGLAGAQETQYFGPGTRLLVL.

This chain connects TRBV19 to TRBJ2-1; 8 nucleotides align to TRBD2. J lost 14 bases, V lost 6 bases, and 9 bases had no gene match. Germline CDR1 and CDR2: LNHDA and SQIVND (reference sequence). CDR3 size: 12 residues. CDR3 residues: CASSYSGITKFF. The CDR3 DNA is TGTGCCAGTAGCTATAGCGGGATTACTAAGTTCTTC.

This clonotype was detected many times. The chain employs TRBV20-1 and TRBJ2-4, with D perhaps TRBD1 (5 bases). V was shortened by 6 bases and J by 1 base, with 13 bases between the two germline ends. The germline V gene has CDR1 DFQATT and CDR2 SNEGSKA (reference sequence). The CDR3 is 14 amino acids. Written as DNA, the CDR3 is TGCAGTGCCACCAGGGATGGGGCCAAAAACATTCAGTACTTC. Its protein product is CSATRDGAKNIQYF.

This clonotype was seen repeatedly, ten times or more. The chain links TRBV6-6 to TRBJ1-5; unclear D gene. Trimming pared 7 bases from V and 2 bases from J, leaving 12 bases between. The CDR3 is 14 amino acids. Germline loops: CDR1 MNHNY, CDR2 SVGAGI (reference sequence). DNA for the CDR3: TGTGCCAGCACTTTAGGAGATCGCAATCAGCCCCAGCATTTT. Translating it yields CASTLGDRNQPQHF.

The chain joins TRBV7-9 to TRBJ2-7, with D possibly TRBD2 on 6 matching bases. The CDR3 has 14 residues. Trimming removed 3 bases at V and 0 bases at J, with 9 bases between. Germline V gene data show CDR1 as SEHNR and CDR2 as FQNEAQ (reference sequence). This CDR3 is CASSFGGLSYEQYF. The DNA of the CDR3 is TGTGCCAGCAGCTTTGGGGGACTCTCCTACGAGCAGTACTTC.

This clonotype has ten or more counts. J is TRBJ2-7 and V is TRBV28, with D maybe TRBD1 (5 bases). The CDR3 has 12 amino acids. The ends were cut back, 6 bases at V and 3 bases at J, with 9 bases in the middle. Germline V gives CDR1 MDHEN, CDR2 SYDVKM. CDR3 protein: CASSPQGYEQYF. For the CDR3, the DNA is TGTGCCAGCAGCCCGCAGGGCTACGAGCAGTACTTC.

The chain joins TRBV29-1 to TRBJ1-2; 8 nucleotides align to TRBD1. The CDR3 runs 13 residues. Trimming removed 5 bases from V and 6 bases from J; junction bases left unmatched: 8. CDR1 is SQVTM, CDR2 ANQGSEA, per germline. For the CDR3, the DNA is TGCAGCGTTCGGGCAGGGGGCGCCAATGGCTACACCTTC. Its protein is CSVRAGGANGYTF.

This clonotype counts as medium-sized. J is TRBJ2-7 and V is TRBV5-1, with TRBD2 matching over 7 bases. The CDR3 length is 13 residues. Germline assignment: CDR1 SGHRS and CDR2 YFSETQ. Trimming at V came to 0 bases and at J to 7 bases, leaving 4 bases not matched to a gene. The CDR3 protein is CASSLELGGEQYF. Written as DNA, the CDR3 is TGCGCCAGCAGCTTGGAGCTGGGAGGGGAGCAGTACTTC.

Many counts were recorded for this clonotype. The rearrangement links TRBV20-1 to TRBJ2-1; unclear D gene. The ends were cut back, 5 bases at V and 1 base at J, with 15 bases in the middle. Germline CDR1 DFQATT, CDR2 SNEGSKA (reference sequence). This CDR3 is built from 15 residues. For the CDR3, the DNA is TGCAGTGCTTCCCTCATAAGCGTTTCCTACAATGAGCAGTTCTTC. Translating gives CSASLISVSYNEQFF.

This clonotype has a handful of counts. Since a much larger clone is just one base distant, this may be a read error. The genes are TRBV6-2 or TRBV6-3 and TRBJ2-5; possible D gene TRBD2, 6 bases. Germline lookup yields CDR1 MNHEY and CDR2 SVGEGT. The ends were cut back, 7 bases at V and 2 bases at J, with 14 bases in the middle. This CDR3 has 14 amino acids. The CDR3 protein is CASNDDREQETQYF. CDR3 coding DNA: TGTGCCAGCAACGATGATCGGGAGCAAGAGACCCAGTACTTC.

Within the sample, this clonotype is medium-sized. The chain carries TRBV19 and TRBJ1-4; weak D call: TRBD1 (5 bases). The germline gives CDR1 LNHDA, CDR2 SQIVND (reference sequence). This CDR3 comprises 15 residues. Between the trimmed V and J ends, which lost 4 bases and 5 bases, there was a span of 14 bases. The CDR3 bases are TGTGCCAGTAGTAGATCCGGGACGGTAAATGAAAAACTGTTTTTT. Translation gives CASSRSGTVNEKLFF.

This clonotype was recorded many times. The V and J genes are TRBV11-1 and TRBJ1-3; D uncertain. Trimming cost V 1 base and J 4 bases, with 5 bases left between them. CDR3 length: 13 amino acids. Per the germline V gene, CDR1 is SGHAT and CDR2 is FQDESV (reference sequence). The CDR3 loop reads CASSLDVGNTIYF. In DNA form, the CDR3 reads TGTGCCAGCAGCTTAGACGTCGGAAACACCATATATTTT.

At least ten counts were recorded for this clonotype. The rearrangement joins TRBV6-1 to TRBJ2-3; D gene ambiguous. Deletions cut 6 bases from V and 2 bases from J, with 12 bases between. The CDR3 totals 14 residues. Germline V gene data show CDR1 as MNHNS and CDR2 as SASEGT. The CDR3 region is CASSPRGYTDTQYF. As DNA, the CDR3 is TGTGCCAGCAGCCCCCGAGGCTACACAGATACGCAGTATTTT.

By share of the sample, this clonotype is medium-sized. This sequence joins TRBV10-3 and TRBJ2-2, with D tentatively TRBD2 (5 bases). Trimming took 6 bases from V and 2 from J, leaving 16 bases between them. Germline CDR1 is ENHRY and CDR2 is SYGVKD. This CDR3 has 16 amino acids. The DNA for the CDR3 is TGTGCCATCAGCCCCGCCCACCGACTAAACACCGGGGAGCTGTTTTTT. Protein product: CAISPAHRLNTGELFF.

CDR3 DNA sequence: TGTGCCAGCAGCCCCACAGGGAGGGCTCAGTATTTT. It translates to CASSPTGRAQYF. This rearrangement joins TRBV3-1 to TRBJ2-3; TRBD2 might be the D (7 bases). The CDR3 covers 12 residues. V was cut by 4 bases and J by 12 bases, with 14 bases left in between. Germline lookup yields CDR1 LGHDT and CDR2 YNNKEL (reference sequence).

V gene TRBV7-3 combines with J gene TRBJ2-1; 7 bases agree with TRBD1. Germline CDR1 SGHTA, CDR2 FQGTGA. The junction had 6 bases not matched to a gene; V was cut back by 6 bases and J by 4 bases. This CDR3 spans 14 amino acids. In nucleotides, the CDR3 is TGTGCCAGCAGTTCAGGGGACAGATACAATGAGCAGTTCTTC. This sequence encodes CASSSGDRYNEQFF.

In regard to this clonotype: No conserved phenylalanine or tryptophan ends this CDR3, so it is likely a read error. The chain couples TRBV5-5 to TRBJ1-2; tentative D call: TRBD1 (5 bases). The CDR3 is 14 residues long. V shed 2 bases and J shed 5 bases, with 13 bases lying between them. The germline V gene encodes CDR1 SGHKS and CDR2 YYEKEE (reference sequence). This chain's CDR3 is CASSLAGENYGYTI. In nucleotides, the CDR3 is TGTGCCAGCAGCTTAGCGGGGGAAAATTATGGCTACACCATC.

CDR3 sequence (DNA): TGTGCCTGGAGTAGGGCGAATGAGCAGTTCTTC. It is translated as CAWSRANEQFF. V gene TRBV30 combines with J gene TRBJ2-1; unclear D gene. Germline assignment: CDR1 GTSNPN and CDR2 SVGIG (reference sequence). The V end lost 2 bases, the J end lost 7 bases, and 6 bases lay between the germline ends. This CDR3 is 11 amino acids long.

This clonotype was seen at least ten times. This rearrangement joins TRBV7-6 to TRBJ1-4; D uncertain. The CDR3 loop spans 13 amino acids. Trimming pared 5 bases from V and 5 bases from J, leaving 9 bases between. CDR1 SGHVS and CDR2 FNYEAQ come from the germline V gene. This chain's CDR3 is CASSSGLNEKLFF. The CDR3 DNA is TGTGCCAGCAGCAGCGGGTTGAATGAAAAACTGTTTTTT.